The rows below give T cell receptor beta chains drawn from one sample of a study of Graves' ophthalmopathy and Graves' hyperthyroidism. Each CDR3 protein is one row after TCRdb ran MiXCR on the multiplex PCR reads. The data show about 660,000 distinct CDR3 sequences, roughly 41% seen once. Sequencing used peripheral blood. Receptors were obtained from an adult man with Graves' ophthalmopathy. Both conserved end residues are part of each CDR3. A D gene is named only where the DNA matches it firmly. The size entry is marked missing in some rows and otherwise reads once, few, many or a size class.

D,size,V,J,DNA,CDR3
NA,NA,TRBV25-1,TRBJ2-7,TGTGCCAGCAGTTGGGGATCCGGGACCGACTTCTACGTGCAGTACTTC,CASSWGSGTDFYVQYF
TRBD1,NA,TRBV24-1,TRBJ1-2,TGTGCCACCAGTGATTCAGGGACAGAAGTCACCTTC,CATSDSGTEVTF
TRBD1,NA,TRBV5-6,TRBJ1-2,TGTGCCAGCAGTCCGCCCGGACAGGCCTACTATGGCTACACCTTC,CASSPPGQAYYGYTF
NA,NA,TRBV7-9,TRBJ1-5,TGTGCCAGCAGCCAAGATAGGGGCTCGGGCAATCAGCCCCAGCATTTT,CASSQDRGSGNQPQHF
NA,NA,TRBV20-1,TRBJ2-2,TGCAGTGCTCGACTAGTTACCGGGGAGCTGTTTTTT,CSARLVTGELFF
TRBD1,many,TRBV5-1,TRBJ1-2,TGCGCCAGCAGGCCGCCGGGACAGGGGGCTCACTATGGCTACACCTTC,CASRPPGQGAHYGYTF
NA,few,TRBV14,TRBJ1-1,TGTGCCAGCAGCCAAGTGGCCAGGCCCCGAGTGAACACTGAAGCTTTCTTT,CASSQVARPRVNTEAFF
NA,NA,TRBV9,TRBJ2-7,TGTGCCAGCAGCGTTGAAGACAGCCCTTACGAGCAGTACTTC,CASSVEDSPYEQYF
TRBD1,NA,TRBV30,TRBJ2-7,TGTGCCTGGAGTGGAGGGACAGGGCAAGACGAGCAGTACTTC,CAWSGGTGQDEQYF
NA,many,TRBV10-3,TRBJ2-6,TGTGCCATCAGAGCCGCCGGGTTTGGGGCCAACGTCCTGACTTTC,CAIRAAGFGANVLTF
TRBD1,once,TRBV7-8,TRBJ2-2,TGTGCCAGCGGCAGGCAGGGGGCCGGAGGGGAGCTGTTTTTT,CASGRQGAGGELFF
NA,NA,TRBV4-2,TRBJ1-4,TGTGCCAGCAGCCAAGATGGAGGGATGAATGAAAAACTGTTTTTT,CASSQDGGMNEKLFF
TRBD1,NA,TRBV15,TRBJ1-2,TGTGCCACCAGCAGAGATGCGGGACAGGATGGCTACACCTTC,CATSRDAGQDGYTF
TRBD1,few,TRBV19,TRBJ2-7,TGTGCCAGTAGCGCGAGGGGGCCACCAACCTACGAGCAGTACTTC,CASSARGPPTYEQYF
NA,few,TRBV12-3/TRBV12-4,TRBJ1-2,TGTGCCAGCACAGGGGACGTCTTCTATGGCTACACCTTC,CASTGDVFYGYTF
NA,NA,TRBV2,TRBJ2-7,TGTGCCAGCAGCGTGGGACAAGCCGGGTACGAGCAGTACTTC,CASSVGQAGYEQYF
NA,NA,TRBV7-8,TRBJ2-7,TGTGCCAGCAGCTTTTTAATCCGGACGGTCGAATACGAGCAGTACTTC,CASSFLIRTVEYEQYF
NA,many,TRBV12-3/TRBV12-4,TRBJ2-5,TGTGCCAGCAGTACCCGGGAGCAGAGGACCCAGTACTTC,CASSTREQRTQYF
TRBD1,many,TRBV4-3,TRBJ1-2,TGCGCCAGTTCCCGGACAGGGGGCGACTACGGCTACACCTTC,CASSRTGGDYGYTF
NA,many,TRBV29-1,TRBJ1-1,TGCAGCGTTGGCCGAGGGAATTTGAACACTGAAGCTTTCTTT,CSVGRGNLNTEAFF
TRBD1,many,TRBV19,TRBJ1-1,TGTGCCAGTCAGGGGGTGCAGGGTACTGAAGCTTTCTTT,CASQGVQGTEAFF
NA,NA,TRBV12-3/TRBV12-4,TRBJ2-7,TGTGCCAGCAGTTTAAGGGCAGGGGCATTATACGAGCAGTACTTC,CASSLRAGALYEQYF
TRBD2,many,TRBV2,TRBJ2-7,TGTGCCAGCAGTGACGGGAGGGAGCAGTACTTC,CASSDGREQYF
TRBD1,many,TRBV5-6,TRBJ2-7,TGTGCCAGCAGGCGACAGGGTGGTGGCGAGCAGTACTTC,CASRRQGGGEQYF
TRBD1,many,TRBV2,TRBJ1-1,TGTGCCAGCAGTCCCTCTCGGACAGGCACTGAAGCTTTCTTT,CASSPSRTGTEAFF
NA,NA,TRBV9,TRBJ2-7,TGTGCCAGCAGCCTTCGAGGGGAACTAGGGCAATACGAGCAGTACTTC,CASSLRGELGQYEQYF
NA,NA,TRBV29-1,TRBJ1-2,TGCAGAGAAGGACACCCCTATGGCTACACCTTC,CREGHPYGYTF
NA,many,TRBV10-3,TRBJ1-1,TGTGCCAGCAGTTACGACTCGGAACAAGGGAGGGACACTGAAGCTTTCTTT,CASSYDSEQGRDTEAFF
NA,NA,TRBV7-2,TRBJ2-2,TGTGCCAGCAGCCGGGGCTCCACCGGGGAGCTGTTTTTT,CASSRGSTGELFF
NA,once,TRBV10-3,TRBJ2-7,TGTGCCATCACGGCGGCGGATTCCTACGAGCAGTACTTC,CAITAADSYEQYF
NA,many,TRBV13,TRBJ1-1,TGTGCCAGCAGCCCTATGGGGGGAATGAACACTGAAGCTTTCTTT,CASSPMGGMNTEAFF
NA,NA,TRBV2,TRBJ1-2,TGTGCCAGCAGTTCTTGGGGTAGGGGGGGCTACACCTTC,CASSSWGRGGYTF
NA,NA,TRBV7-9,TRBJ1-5,TGTGCCAGCAGCCCACCCCCGGGGTGGGGGCAGGATCAGCCCCAGCATTTT,CASSPPPGWGQDQPQHF
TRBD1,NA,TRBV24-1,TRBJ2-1,TGTGCCACCAGTCGGGACAGCCTTCGTGAGCAGTTCTTC,CATSRDSLREQFF
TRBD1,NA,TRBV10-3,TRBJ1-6,TGTGCCATCAGCCTCGAGGGGACAGCGAATTCACCCCTCCACTTT,CAISLEGTANSPLHF
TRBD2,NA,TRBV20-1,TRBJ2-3,TGCAGTGCTAGATGGGCGGGAGGGCCTATCACAGATACGCAGTATTTT,CSARWAGGPITDTQYF
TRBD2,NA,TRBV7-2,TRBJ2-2,TGTGCTAGTGAGACTAGCGGGGGGGCCGGCACCGGGGAGCTGTTTTTT,CASETSGGAGTGELFF
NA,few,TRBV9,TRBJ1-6,TGTGCCAGCAGTTTATACTGGAAGGCAAAGCCCTATAATTCACCCCTCCACTTT,CASSLYWKAKPYNSPLHF
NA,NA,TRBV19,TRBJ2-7,TGTGCCAGCAGCACCGGGGCAGCCTACGAGCAGTACTTC,CASSTGAAYEQYF
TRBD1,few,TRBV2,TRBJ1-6,TGTGCCAGCAGTGAAGCCGACAGGGGGCCAAGAAATTCACCCCTCCACTTT,CASSEADRGPRNSPLHF